Listed below are T cell receptor beta chains from one sample, sequenced in a study of neoadjuvant anti-PD-1 for oral cavity cancer. Sequenced by immunoSEQ multiplex PCR; TCRdb stores in-frame clones only, minus some. The sample includes 55,000 to 75,000 clones, 65% to 85% of them seen just once. Sequencing used PBMCs, obtained before nivolumab (anti-PD-1) treatment. The origin of the receptors is a person aged 40 to 85 with oral cavity squamous cell carcinoma. CDR3s include the opening cysteine and the closing phenylalanine or tryptophan. The order of the fields is CDR3 DNA, CDR3 protein, J gene, CDR3 length, V gene, clone size, D gene. D genes are given only for firm matches. For some rows the clone size is stated as once, few or many, or as a class when expanded; others skip it.

TGCGCCAGCAGCCTCGCGGAGGTGAGGGGACAAGGCGGTGGAAACACCATATATTTT,CASSLAEVRGQGGGNTIYF,TRBJ1-3,19,TRBV4-1,-,-
TGTGCCAGCAGCCCCTCACAGGGGTTAGCGGCCACAGATACGCAGTATTTT,CASSPSQGLAATDTQYF,TRBJ2-3,17,TRBV9,-,-
TGCGCCAGCTCTGGACTAGCGGACCCCAAAAACATTCAGTACTTC,CASSGLADPKNIQYF,TRBJ2-4,15,TRBV4-1,-,TRBD2
TGTGCCAGCGGAGGGGGCCCATTCAGCAATCAGCCCCAGCATTTT,CASGGGPFSNQPQHF,TRBJ1-5,15,TRBV6-6,-,TRBD1
TGTGCCAGCAGTTACCCTTCAGGGGGCGGCGGGGAGACCCAGTACTTC,CASSYPSGGGGETQYF,TRBJ2-5,16,TRBV6-5,-,TRBD1
TGTGCCATCAGTGACACAGGGGCCCCGGGTACTGAAGCTTTCTTT,CAISDTGAPGTEAFF,TRBJ1-1,15,TRBV10-3,-,TRBD1
TGTGCCAGCAGCTTACAAGCGGGAGGATACAATGAGCAGTTCTTC,CASSLQAGGYNEQFF,TRBJ2-1,15,TRBV7-3,-,TRBD2
TGTGCCAGCACCTACAGTCGGAAGCCCTACGAGCAGTACTTC,CASTYSRKPYEQYF,TRBJ2-7,14,TRBV6-5,-,-
TGCGCCAGCAGTGAGTCGGGGAAGGGGAATTCACCCCTCCACTTT,CASSESGKGNSPLHF,TRBJ1-6,15,TRBV10-1,-,-
TGTGCCAGCAGCTTAACTAGCGGGAGAGTCAATGAGCAGTTCTTC,CASSLTSGRVNEQFF,TRBJ2-1,15,TRBV2,-,TRBD2
TGCGCCAGCAGCTTGGACGGAAACACCGGGGAGCTGTTTTTT,CASSLDGNTGELFF,TRBJ2-2,14,TRBV5-1,-,-
TGCGCCAGCAGCCAAGATTACCCCGGGAATTCACCCCTCCACTTT,CASSQDYPGNSPLHF,TRBJ1-6,15,TRBV4-1,-,-
TGTGCCAGCACCCGTCCACAGGGGGCTAAAGGATACACCTTC,CASTRPQGAKGYTF,TRBJ1-2,14,TRBV7-2,-,TRBD1
TGCAGCGTTGTTGGGACAGCGAATTCACCCCTCCACTTT,CSVVGTANSPLHF,TRBJ1-6,13,TRBV29-1,-,TRBD1
TGTGCCAGCGGCGGACAGAATAAATATGGCTACACCTTC,CASGGQNKYGYTF,TRBJ1-2,13,TRBV2,-,-
TGTGCTAGTGGTTGGGACAACATTCTCTACGAGCAGTACTTC,CASGWDNILYEQYF,TRBJ2-7,14,TRBV12-5,-,-
TGTGCCAGCAGTCCCGCCGGGGGACTAGTGATAGATACGCAGTATTTT,CASSPAGGLVIDTQYF,TRBJ2-3,16,TRBV28,-,TRBD2
TGTGCCAGCAGCCCAGGGACAGGGGGCCGGTCACCCCTCCACTTT,CASSPGTGGRSPLHF,TRBJ1-6,15,TRBV5-5,-,TRBD1
TGTGCCAGCAGCCGGACTAGCGGGCAAGAGACCCAGTACTTC,CASSRTSGQETQYF,TRBJ2-5,14,TRBV7-2,-,TRBD2
TGTGCCTGGTGGGGGGAGGGACTAGCGGGAGCCAATGAGCAGTTCTTC,CAWWGEGLAGANEQFF,TRBJ2-1,16,TRBV30,-,TRBD2
TGTGCCAGCAGCACAGGGGGCACTGAAGCTTTCTTT,CASSTGGTEAFF,TRBJ1-1,12,TRBV27,-,TRBD1
TGCGCCAGCACCCTGATGGGGACGATGGGCTACAATGAGCAGTTCTTC,CASTLMGTMGYNEQFF,TRBJ2-1,16,TRBV5-1,-,-
TGCAGCGTTGCGCGGCAGGGGGGTAGCGGGGGCCGAAACCGGAATGAGCAGTTCTTC,CSVARQGGSGGRNRNEQFF,TRBJ2-1,19,TRBV29-1,few,TRBD2
TGTGCCAGCAGTCCTACCGGGACTTCTCTCGAGGCCCAGTACTTC,CASSPTGTSLEAQYF,TRBJ2-5,15,TRBV6-1,-,-
TGCGCCAGCAGCTTTTCGGTGGGCAATGAGCAGTTCTTC,CASSFSVGNEQFF,TRBJ2-1,13,TRBV5-1,-,-
TGCGCCAGCAGCTCCACCGGGGGACCAAGCGGCTACACCTTC,CASSSTGGPSGYTF,TRBJ1-2,14,TRBV5-1,-,-
TGTGCCAGCAGTACGGTCCAGCCCCAGCATTTT,CASSTVQPQHF,TRBJ1-5,11,TRBV28,-,-
TGCGCCAGCAGTTGGAGCGGGGGCGACACCGGGGAGCTGTTTTTT,CASSWSGGDTGELFF,TRBJ2-2,15,TRBV5-1,-,TRBD2
TGTGCCAGCAGCTTAGCCGCTGGGAGCTACGAGCAGTACTTC,CASSLAAGSYEQYF,TRBJ2-7,14,TRBV7-2,few,-
TGTGCCAGCAGCGCTCGCTACCCGGGGAATGAGCAGTTCTTC,CASSARYPGNEQFF,TRBJ2-1,14,TRBV9,-,-
TGCGCCAGCAGCTTGCGGTCACGAGAATGGGGAGAGACCCAGTACTTC,CASSLRSREWGETQYF,TRBJ2-5,16,TRBV5-1,-,-
TGTGCCAGCAGCCAGGATGACAGGGCAAAGGCGAACACCGGGGAGCTGTTTTTT,CASSQDDRAKANTGELFF,TRBJ2-2,18,TRBV4-2,-,TRBD1
TGTGCCACCAGCAGAGATAGTAACAGGGGAACAGATACGCAGTATTTT,CATSRDSNRGTDTQYF,TRBJ2-3,16,TRBV15,-,TRBD1
TGCGCCAGCAGCCAAGCCTGGGAGCTCTCCTACAATGAGCAGTTCTTC,CASSQAWELSYNEQFF,TRBJ2-1,16,TRBV4-1,-,-
TGTGCCAGCAGCTTACCAGGGGGCATGAACACTGAAGCTTTCTTT,CASSLPGGMNTEAFF,TRBJ1-1,15,TRBV5-4,-,TRBD1
TGTGCCAGCTCACCTAACAGGGAAGGGGTGAAGTATGGCTACACCTTC,CASSPNREGVKYGYTF,TRBJ1-2,16,TRBV18,few,-
TGTGCCAGCACCCCAGGGGAGGGTCGGGGGACAGATACGCAGTATTTT,CASTPGEGRGTDTQYF,TRBJ2-3,16,TRBV25-1,-,-
TGCGCCAGCAGCTCCGGAGGAAGGCTTGGCGAGCAGTACTTC,CASSSGGRLGEQYF,TRBJ2-7,14,TRBV5-1,once,-
TGCGCCAGCAGCCTAGCGGGGAACACCGGGGAGCTGTTTTTT,CASSLAGNTGELFF,TRBJ2-2,14,TRBV5-1,-,TRBD2
TGTGCTAGCAGCCTTAGCGGGAGGGCCCGGGATGAGCAGTTCTTC,CASSLSGRARDEQFF,TRBJ2-1,15,TRBV7-7,few,TRBD2
TGCAGTGCGGGCGGGGGATACGAGCAGTACTTC,CSAGGGYEQYF,TRBJ2-7,11,TRBV20-1,-,TRBD2
TGTGCCAGCAGCCCTAGCGGAAACAACGGGGAGCTGTTTTTT,CASSPSGNNGELFF,TRBJ2-2,14,TRBV13,-,TRBD2
TGTGCCAGCAGCTTAGGAATCAGAGAAAGCTCCTACGAGCAGTACTTC,CASSLGIRESSYEQYF,TRBJ2-7,16,TRBV7-2,-,-
TGTGCCAGCAGCGAACATAACACCGGGGAGCTGTTTTTT,CASSEHNTGELFF,TRBJ2-2,13,TRBV14,few,-
TGTGCCAGCAGTTACGGTGGTGAGGGGTTTGAAGAAGCTTTCTTT,CASSYGGEGFEEAFF,TRBJ1-1,15,TRBV6-5,-,-
TGTGCCAGCACCTCCGACCGTAACTCCGACGAGCAGTACTTC,CASTSDRNSDEQYF,TRBJ2-7,14,TRBV27,-,-
TGTGCCAGCAGTGAAAGACTCGGACAGATCTATAATTCACCCCTCCACTTT,CASSERLGQIYNSPLHF,TRBJ1-6,17,TRBV6-1,-,-
TGTGCCAGCAGTTATCTCGGGAGCAATCAGCCCCAGCATTTT,CASSYLGSNQPQHF,TRBJ1-5,14,TRBV6-6,few,-